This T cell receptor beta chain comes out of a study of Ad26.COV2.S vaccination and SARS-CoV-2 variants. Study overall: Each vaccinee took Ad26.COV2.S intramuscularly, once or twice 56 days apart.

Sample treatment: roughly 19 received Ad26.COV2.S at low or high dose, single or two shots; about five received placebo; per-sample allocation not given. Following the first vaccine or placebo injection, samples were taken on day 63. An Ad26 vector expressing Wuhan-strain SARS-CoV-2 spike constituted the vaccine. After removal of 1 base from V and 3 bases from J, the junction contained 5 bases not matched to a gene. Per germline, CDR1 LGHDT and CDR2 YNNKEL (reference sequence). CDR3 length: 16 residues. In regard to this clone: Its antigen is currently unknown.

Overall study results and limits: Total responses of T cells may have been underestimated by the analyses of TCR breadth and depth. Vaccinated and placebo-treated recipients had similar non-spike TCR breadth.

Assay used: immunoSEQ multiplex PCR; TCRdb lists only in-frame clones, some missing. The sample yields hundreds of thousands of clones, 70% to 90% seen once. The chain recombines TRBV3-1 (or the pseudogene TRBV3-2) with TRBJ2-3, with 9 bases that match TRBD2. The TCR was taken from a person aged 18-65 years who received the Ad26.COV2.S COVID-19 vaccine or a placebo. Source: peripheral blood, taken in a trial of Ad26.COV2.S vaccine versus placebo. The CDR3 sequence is CASSQGGRAGTDTQYF. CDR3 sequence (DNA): TGTGCCAGCAGCCAAGGCGGGAGGGCCGGAACAGATACGCAGTATTTT.